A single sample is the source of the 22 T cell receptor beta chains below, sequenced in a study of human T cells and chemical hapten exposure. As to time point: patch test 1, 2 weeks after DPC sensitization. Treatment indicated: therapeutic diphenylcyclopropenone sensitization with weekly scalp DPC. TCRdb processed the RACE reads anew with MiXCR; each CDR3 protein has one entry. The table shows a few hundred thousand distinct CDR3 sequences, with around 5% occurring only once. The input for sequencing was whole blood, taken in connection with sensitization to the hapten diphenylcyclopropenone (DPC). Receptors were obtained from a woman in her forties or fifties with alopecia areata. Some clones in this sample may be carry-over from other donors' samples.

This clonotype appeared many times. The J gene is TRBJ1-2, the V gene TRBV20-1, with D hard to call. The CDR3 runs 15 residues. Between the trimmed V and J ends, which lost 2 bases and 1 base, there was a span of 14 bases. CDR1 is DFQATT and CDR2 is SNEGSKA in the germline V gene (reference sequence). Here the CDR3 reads CSARKPAGDNYGYTF. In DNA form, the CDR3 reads TGCAGTGCTAGAAAGCCAGCGGGAGATAACTATGGCTACACCTTC.

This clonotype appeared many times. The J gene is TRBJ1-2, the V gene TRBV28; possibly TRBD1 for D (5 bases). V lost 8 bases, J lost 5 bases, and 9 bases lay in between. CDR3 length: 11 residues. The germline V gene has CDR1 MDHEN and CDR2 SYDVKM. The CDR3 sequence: CASGGVYGYTF. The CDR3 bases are TGTGCCAGCGGGGGGGTTTATGGCTACACCTTC.

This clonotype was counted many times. CDR3 sequence (DNA): TGTGCCAGCAGCTTGGACGGTCCGAACACTGAAGCTTTCTTT. Translation: CASSLDGPNTEAFF. The chain is built from TRBV11-2 and TRBJ1-1; no clear D gene. V was pared by 3 bases and J by 1 base, with 9 bases between. Germline CDR1 reads SGHAT; CDR2 reads FQNNGV. The CDR3 totals 14 residues.

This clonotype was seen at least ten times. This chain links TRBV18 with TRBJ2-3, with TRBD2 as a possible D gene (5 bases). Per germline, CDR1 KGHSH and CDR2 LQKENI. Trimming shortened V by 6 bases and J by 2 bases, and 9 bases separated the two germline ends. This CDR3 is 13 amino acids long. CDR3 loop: CASSPSLTDTQYF. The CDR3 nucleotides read TGTGCCAGCTCCCCTAGCCTCACAGATACGCAGTATTTT. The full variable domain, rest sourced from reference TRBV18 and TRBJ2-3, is NAGVMQNPRHLVRRRGQEARLRCSPMKGHSHVYWYRQLPEEGLKFMVYLQKENIIDESGMPKERFSAEFPKEGPSILRIQQVVRGDSAAYFCASSPSLTDTQYFGPGTRLTVL.

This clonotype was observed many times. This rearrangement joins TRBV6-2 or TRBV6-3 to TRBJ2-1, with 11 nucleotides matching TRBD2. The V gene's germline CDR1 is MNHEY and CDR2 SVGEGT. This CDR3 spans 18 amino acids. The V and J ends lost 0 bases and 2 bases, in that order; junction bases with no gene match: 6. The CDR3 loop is CASSYSASGRSTYNEQFF. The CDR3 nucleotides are TGTGCCAGCAGTTACTCCGCTAGCGGGAGGAGCACCTACAATGAGCAGTTCTTC.

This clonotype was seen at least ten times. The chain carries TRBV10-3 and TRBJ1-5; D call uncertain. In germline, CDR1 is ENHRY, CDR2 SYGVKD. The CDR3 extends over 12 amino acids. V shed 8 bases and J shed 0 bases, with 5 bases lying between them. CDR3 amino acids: CAISGSNQPQHF. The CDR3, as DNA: TGTGCCATCTCGGGTAGCAATCAGCCCCAGCATTTT.

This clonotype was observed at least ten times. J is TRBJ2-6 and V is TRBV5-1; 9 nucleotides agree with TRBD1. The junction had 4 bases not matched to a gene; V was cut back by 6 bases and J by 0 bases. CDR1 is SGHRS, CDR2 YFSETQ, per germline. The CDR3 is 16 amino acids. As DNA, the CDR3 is TGCGCCAGCAAGGACAGGGGCTTCTCTGGGGCCAACGTCCTGACTTTC. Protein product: CASKDRGFSGANVLTF.

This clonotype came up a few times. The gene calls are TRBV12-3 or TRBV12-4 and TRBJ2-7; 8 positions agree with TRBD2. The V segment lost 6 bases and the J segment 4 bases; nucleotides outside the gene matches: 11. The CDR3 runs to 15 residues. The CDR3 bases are TGTGCCAGCAGCCCCAGGGGACGGGAGGGATACGAGCAGTACTTC. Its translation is CASSPRGREGYEQYF.

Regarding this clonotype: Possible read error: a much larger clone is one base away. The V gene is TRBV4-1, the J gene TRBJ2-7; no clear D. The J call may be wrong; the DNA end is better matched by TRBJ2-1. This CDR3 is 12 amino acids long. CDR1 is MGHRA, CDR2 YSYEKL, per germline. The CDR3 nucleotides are TGCGCCAGCAGCCAAGATGGGTACGAGCAGTTCTTC. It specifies CASSQDGYEQFF.

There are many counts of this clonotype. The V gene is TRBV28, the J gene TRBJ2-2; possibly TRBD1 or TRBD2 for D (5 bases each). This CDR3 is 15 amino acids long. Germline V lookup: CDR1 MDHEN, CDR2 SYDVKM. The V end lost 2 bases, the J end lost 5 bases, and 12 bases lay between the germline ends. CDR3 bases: TGTGCCAGCAGTTTACCGGGCTGGGGGACCGGGGAGCTGTTTTTT. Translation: CASSLPGWGTGELFF.

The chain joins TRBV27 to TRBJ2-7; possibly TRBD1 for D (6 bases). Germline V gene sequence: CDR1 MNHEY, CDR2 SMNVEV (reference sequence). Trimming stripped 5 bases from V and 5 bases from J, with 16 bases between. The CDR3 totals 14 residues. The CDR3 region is CASSPGTLRDEQYF. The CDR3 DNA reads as TGTGCCAGCAGTCCCGGGACACTGAGGGACGAGCAGTACTTC.

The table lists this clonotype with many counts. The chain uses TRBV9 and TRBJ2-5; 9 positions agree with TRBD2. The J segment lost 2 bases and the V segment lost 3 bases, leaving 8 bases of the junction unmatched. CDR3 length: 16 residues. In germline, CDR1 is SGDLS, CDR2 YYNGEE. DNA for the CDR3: TGTGCCAGCAGCGCGGGCTTGAGCGGGAGGCAAGAGACCCAGTACTTC. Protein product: CASSAGLSGRQETQYF.

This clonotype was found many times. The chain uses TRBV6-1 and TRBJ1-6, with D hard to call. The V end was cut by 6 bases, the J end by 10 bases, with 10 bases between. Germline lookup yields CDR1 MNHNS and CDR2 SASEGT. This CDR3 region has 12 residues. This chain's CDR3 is CASRVSGSPLHF. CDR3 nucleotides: TGTGCCAGCAGGGTGTCGGGATCACCCCTCCACTTT.

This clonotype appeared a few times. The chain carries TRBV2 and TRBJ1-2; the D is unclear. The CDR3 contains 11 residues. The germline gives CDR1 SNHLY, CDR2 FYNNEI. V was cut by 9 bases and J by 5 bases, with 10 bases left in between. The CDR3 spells CARASVYGYTF. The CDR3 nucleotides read TGTGCCAGAGCCAGTGTGTATGGCTACACCTTC.

The CDR3 here is CASSLVGLPPDEQYF. The CDR3 DNA sequence: TGTGCCAGCAGCTTAGTCGGCCTACCCCCGGACGAGCAGTACTTC. The rearrangement joins TRBV11-2 to TRBJ2-7; D gene ambiguous. The V gene's germline CDR1 is SGHAT and CDR2 FQNNGV. The CDR3 consists of 15 residues. Between the trimmed V and J ends, which lost 1 base and 5 bases, there was a span of 15 bases.

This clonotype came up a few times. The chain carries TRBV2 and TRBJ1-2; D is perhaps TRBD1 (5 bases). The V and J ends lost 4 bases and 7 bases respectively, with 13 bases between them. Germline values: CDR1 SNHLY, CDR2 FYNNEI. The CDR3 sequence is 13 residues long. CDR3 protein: CASSGQGGPGYTF. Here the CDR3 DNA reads TGTGCCAGCAGTGGTCAGGGTGGTCCTGGCTACACCTTC.

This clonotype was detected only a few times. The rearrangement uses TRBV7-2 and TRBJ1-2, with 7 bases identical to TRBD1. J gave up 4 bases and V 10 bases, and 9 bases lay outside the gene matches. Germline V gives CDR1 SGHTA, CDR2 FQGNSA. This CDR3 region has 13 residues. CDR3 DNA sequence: TGTGCCACCGCGTTGACAGGGACCTATGGCTACACCTTC. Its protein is CATALTGTYGYTF.

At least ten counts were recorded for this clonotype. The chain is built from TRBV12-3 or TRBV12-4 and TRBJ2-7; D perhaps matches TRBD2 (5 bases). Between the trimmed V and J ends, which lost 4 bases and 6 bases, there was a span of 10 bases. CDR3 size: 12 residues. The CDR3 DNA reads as TGTGCCAGCAGTTGGACTGGCGGCGAGCAGTACTTC. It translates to CASSWTGGEQYF.

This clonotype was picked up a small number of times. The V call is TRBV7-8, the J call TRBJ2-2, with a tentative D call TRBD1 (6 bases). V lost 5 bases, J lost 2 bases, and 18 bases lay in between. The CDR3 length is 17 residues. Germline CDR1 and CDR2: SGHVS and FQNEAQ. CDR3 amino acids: CASSLRGGQINTGELFF. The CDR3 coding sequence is TGTGCCAGCAGCCTTAGAGGCGGACAGATTAACACCGGGGAGCTGTTTTTT.

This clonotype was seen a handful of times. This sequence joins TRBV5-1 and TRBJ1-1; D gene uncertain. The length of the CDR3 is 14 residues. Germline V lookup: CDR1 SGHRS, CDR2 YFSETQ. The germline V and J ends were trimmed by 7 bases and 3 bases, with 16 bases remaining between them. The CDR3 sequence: CASGWKGGDTEAFF. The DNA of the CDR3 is TGCGCCAGCGGTTGGAAGGGAGGCGACACTGAAGCTTTCTTT. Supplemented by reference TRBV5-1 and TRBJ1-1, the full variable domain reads KAGVTQTPRYLIKTRGQQVTLSCSPISGHRSVSWYQQTPGQGLQFLFEYFSETQRNKGNFPGRFSGRQFSNSRSEMNVSTLELGDSALYLCASGWKGGDTEAFFGQGTRLTVV.

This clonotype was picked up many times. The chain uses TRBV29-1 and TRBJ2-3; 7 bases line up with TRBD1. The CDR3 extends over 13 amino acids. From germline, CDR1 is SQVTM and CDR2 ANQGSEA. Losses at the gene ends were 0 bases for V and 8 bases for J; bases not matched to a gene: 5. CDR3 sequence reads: CSVEEGGWGTQYF. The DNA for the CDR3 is TGCAGCGTTGAAGAAGGGGGCTGGGGTACGCAGTATTTT.

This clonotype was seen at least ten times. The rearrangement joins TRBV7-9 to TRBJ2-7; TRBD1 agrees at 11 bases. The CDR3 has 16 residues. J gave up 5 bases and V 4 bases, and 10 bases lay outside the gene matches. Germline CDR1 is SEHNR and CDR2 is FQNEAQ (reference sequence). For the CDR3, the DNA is TGTGCCAGCAGCTCGTCCCGGGACAGGGGGTTCGACGAGCAGTACTTC. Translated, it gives CASSSSRDRGFDEQYF.